This T cell receptor beta chain was captured by sequencing in a study of blood T cell repertoires in COVID-19. Assay used: immunoSEQ multiplex PCR; TCRdb lists only in-frame clones, some missing. The sample records fewer than 400,000 clones, roughly 86% being singletons. The CDR3 consists of 16 residues. Trimming cost V 4 bases and J 4 bases; bases outside gene matches: 9. From germline, CDR1 is SGHRS and CDR2 YFSETQ. V and J are TRBV5-1 and TRBJ2-5; 11 nucleotides agree with TRBD1. The sample was peripheral blood. The receptor's source is a human donor in a cohort sampled during active COVID-19. The CDR3 loop reads CASSVPGTGGSETQYF. CDR3 coding DNA: TGCGCCAGCAGCGTCCCCGGGACAGGGGGTTCAGAGACCCAGTACTTC.